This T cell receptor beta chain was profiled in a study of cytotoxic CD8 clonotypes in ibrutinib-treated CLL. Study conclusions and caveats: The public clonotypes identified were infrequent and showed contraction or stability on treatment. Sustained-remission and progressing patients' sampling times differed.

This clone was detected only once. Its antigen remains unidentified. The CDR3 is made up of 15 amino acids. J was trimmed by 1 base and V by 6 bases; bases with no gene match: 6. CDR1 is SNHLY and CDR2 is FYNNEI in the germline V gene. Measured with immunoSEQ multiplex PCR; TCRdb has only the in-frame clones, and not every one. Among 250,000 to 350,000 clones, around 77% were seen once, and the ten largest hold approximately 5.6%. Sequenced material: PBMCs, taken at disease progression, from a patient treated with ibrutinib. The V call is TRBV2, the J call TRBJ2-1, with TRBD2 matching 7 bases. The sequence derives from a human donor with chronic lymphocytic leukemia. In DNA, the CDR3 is TGTGCCAGCAGGTTAGCGGGTCGTTCCTACAATGAGCAGTTCTTC. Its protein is CASRLAGRSYNEQFF.